The clone carrying this T cell receptor (beta chain) came up many times. The antigen remains undetermined. TCRdb independently ran MiXCR on the RT-PCR reads; one entry per CDR3 protein. Among under 550,000 distinct CDR3 sequences listed, under 9% were seen once. This sample is drawn from a study of response to subunit inactivated influenza vaccine. Study outcomes and limitations: A suggestion made by the authors is that each seasonal influenza vaccination recruits few new T cells.

The CDR3 sequence is 15 residues long. The V end was cut by 4 bases, the J end by 1 base, with 10 bases between. Germline assignment: CDR1 LNHDA and CDR2 SQIVND (reference sequence). V is TRBV19 and J is TRBJ2-2; D gene uncertain. The specimen comprised PBMCs from blood, sampled less than 25 months after vaccination. The TCR originated in a man aged 45 to 75 who received an inactivated influenza vaccine. The CDR3 DNA sequence: TGTGCCAGTAGTAGGGCGTGGGGGAACACCGGGGAGCTGTTTTTT. Amino acid sequence: CASSRAWGNTGELFF.